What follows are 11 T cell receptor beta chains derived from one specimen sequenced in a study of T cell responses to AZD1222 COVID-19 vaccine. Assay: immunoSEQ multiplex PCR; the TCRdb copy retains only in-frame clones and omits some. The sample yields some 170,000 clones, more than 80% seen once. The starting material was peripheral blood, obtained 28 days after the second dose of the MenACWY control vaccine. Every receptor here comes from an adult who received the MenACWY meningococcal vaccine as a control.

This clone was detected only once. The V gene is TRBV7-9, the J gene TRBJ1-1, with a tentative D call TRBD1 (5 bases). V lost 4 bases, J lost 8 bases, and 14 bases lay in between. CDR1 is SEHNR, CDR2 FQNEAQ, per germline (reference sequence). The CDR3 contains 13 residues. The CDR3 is CASSWRGDGEAFF. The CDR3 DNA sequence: TGTGCCAGCAGCTGGCGAGGGGACGGAGAAGCTTTCTTT.

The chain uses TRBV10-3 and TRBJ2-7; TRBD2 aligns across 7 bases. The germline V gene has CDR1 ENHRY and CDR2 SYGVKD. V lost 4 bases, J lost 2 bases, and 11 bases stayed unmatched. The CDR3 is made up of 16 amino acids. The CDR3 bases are TGTGCCATCAGTGTCCAGAGTACTAGCGACCCCTACGAGCAGTACTTC. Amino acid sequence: CAISVQSTSDPYEQYF.

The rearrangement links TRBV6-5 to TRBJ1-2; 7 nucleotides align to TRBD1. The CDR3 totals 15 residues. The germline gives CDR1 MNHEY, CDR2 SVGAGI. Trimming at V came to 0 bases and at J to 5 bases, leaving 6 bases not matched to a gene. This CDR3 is CASSYSRTGNYGYTF. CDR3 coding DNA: TGTGCCAGCAGTTACTCCCGGACAGGAAATTATGGCTACACCTTC.

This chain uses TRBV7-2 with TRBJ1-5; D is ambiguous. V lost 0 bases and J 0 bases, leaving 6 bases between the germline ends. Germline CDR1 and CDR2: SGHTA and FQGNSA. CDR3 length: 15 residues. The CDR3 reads CASSLAADSNQPQHF. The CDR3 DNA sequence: TGTGCCAGCAGCTTAGCTGCTGATAGCAATCAGCCCCAGCATTTT.

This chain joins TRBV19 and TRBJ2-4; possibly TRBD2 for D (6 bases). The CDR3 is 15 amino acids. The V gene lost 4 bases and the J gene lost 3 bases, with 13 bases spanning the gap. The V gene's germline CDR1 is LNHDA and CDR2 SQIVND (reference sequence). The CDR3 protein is CASSRGDSDKNIQYF. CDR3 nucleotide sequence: TGTGCCAGTAGTAGGGGGGACTCTGACAAAAACATTCAGTACTTC.

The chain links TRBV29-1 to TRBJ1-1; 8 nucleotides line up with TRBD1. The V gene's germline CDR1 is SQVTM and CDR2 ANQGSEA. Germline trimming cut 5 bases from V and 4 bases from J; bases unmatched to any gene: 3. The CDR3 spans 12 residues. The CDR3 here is CSVRGQGTEAFF. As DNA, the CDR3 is TGCAGCGTTCGAGGACAGGGCACTGAAGCTTTCTTT.

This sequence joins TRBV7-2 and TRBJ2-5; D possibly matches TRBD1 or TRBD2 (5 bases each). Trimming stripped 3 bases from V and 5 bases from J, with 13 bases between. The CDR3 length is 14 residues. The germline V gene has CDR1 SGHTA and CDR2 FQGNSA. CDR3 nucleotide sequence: TGTGCCAGCAGCTTGGGGACCGCCCAGGAGACCCAGTACTTC. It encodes CASSLGTAQETQYF.

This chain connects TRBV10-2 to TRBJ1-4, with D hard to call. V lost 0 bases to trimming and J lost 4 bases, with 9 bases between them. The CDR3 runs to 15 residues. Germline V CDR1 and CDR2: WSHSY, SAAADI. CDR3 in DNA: TGCGCCAGCAGTGAGTCGTTCGGTTTTAATGAAAAACTGTTTTTT. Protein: CASSESFGFNEKLFF.

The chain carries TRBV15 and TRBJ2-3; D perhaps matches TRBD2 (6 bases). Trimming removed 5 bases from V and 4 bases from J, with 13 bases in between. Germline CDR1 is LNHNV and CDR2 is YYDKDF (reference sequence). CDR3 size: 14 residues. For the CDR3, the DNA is TGTGCCACCAGCGGGGGGACCGTTGCAGATACGCAGTATTTT. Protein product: CATSGGTVADTQYF.

The CDR3 DNA reads as TGTGCCAGCAGTTTATCCATTAGGACTAGCGGGAGCAATGAGCAGTACTTC. Encoded protein: CASSLSIRTSGSNEQYF. The rearrangement links TRBV28 to TRBJ2-7; the match to TRBD2 covers 13 bases. This CDR3 has 17 amino acids. Germline V lookup: CDR1 MDHEN, CDR2 SYDVKM. With V trimmed by 1 base and J by 7 bases, 10 bases remained unmatched.

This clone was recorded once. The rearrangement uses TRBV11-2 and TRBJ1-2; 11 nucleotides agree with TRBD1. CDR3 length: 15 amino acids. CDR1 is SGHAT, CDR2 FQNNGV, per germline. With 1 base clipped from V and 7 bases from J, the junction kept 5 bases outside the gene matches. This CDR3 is CASSLVGQGAGGYTF. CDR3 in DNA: TGTGCCAGCAGCTTAGTTGGACAGGGGGCAGGTGGCTACACCTTC. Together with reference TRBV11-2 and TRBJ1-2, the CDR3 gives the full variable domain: EAGVAQSPRYKIIEKRQSVAFWCNPISGHATLYWYQQILGQGPKLLIQFQNNGVVDDSQLPKDRFSAERLKGVDSTLKIQPAKLEDSAVYLCASSLVGQGAGGYTFGSGTRLTVV.